This paragraph reports one T cell receptor (beta chain). Antigen: not known. The method was immunoSEQ multiplex PCR; TCRdb's version includes in-frame clones alone and lacks a portion of them. The sample includes about 90,000 clones, roughly 90% seen only once; the top ten take 12%. The CDR3 has 15 residues. Looked up from germline, CDR1 is MNHEY and CDR2 is SVGEGT. Deletions cut 5 bases from V and 8 bases from J, with 18 bases between. This record belongs to a study of T cell responses to AZD1222 COVID-19 vaccine. General study points: Among vaccine-associated CD4 TCRs, coverage spanned spike, with dominance at 160-218 and 743-854. Clonal diversity was possibly underestimated, and white British individuals and females predominated among donors. Of spike-specific TCRs, nearly half reportedly target regions left unmutated in variants.

This specimen consisted of peripheral blood, obtained 28 days after the second AZD1222 dose. This sequence was found in an adult who received the AZD1222 COVID-19 vaccine. J is TRBJ1-4 and V is TRBV6-2 or TRBV6-3; D is possibly TRBD1 (5 bases). In DNA, the CDR3 is TGTGCCAGCAGTCCCGGGACTCAGGGATGGGAAAAACTGTTTTTT. This encodes CASSPGTQGWEKLFF.